This entry features one TCR beta chain sequence. No antigen is known for it. Obtained as resections during corrective heart surgery, the thymus tissue was then studied. These data are taken from a study of human thymus T cells. This table comes from immunoSEQ multiplex PCR, and its TCRdb copy is limited to in-frame clones, with some not included. This table has around 70,000 clones, 85% to 95% appearing once. General study findings and limits: There appeared to be biased usage of V and J genes in thymic and blood repertoires. As related research reported, thymic repertoires overlapped highly among unrelated individuals.

CDR3 size: 15 residues. The germline V and J ends were trimmed by 8 bases and 4 bases, with 21 bases remaining between them. CDR1 is MGHDK, CDR2 SYGVNS, per germline. The clonotype was recovered from a girl in the first two years of life with a congenital heart defect but otherwise immunologically healthy. The gene calls are TRBV25-1 and TRBJ2-7, with D perhaps being TRBD1 or TRBD2 (6 bases each). Material for sequencing was thymus tissue. The CDR3 DNA sequence: TGTGCCAGCGCCCGAGGGGGGTTAGAAGCTTACGAGCAGTACTTC. Its translation: CASARGGLEAYEQYF.